This T cell receptor beta chain was sequenced in a study of T cells after somatic rescue of genetic block. Measured with immunoSEQ multiplex PCR; TCRdb has only the in-frame clones, and not every one. The top ten clones hold more than 25% of a sample with approximately 14,000 clones, over 60% of them seen once. CDR1 and CDR2 (germline): LGHNA, YNFKEQ. Trimming removed 1 base from V and 3 bases from J; junction bases left unmatched: 8. The CDR3 is made up of 16 amino acids. This clone was detected only a few times. Sequencing used peripheral blood mononuclear cells (PBMCs). The V gene is TRBV4-2, the J gene TRBJ2-7; 8 nucleotides agree with TRBD2. The receptor comes from a man in his late teens or twenties. CDR3 sequence reads: CASSQAGSGTSYEQYF. CDR3 in DNA: TGTGCCAGCAGCCAAGCTGGGTCCGGGACTAGCTACGAGCAGTACTTC.